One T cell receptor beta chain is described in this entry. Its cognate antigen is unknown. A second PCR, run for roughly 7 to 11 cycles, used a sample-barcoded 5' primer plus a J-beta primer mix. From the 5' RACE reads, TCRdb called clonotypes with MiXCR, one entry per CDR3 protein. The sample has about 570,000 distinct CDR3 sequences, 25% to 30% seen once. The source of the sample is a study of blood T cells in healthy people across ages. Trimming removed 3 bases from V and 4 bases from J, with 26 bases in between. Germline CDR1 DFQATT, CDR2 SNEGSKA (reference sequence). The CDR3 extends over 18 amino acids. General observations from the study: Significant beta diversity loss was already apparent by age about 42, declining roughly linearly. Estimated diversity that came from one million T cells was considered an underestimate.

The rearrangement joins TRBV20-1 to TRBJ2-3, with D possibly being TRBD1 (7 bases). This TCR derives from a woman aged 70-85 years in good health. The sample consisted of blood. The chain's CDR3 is CSARRAGGPGGLADTQYF. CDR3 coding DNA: TGCAGTGCTAGGCGCGCCGGGGGACCAGGGGGGTTAGCAGATACGCAGTATTTT.